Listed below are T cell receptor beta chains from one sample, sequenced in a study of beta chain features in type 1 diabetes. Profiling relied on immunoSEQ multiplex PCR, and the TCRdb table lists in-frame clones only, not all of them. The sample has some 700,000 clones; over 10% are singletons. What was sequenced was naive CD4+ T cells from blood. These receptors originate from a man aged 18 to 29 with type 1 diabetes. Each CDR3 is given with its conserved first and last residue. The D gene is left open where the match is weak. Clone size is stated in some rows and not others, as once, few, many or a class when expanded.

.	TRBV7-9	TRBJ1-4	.	TGTGCCAGCAGTGCCCAAGGTCGGGAAAAACTGTTTTTT	CASSAQGREKLFF
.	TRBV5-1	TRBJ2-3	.	TGCGCCAGCAGCTTGGTGGCCGGAAGCACAGATACGCAGTATTTT	CASSLVAGSTDTQYF
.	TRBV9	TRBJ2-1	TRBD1	TGTGCCAGCAGCGTAGTCTTCGGGGCAGGGGGCTCGAATGAGCAGTTCTTC	CASSVVFGAGGSNEQFF
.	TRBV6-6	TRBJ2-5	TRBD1	TGTGCCAGCAGTAACCCGGGACAGGGGGAAGAGACCCAGTACTTC	CASSNPGQGEETQYF
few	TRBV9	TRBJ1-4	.	TGTGCCAGCAGCGTAGGAGGCAGCCAGGCGCTTGAAAAACTGTTTTTT	CASSVGGSQALEKLFF
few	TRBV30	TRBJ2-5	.	TGTGCCTGGATACGGGAAGCCCGGGGGACCCAGTACTTC	CAWIREARGTQYF
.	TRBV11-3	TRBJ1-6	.	TGTGCCAGCAGCCCCGTCATGACTAATTCACCCCTCCACTTT	CASSPVMTNSPLHF
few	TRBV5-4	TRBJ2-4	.	TGTGCCAGCAGCTTACGGGGAGTTCAAAACATTCAGTACTTC	CASSLRGVQNIQYF
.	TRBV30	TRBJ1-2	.	TGTGCCTGGAGGGAGCAGGGGCAATATGGCTACACCTTC	CAWREQGQYGYTF
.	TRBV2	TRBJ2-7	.	TGTGCCAGCAGTCCCGGAATTACCTACGAGCAGTACTTC	CASSPGITYEQYF
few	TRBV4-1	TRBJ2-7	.	TGCGCCAGCAGCCAAGCCCCGGGGGGCAGGTTAGGCCCCGAGCAGTACTTC	CASSQAPGGRLGPEQYF
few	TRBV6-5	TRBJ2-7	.	TGTGCCAGCAGTCCCCGAGAGGTGGTCCACGAGCAGTACTTC	CASSPREVVHEQYF
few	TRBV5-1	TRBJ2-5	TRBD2	TGCGCCAGCAGCGCCCTAGCGGGGGTAATGGAGACCCAGTACTTC	CASSALAGVMETQYF
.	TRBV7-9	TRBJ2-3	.	TGTGCCAGTCTTCCTCTAAGGGGGGCTAGCACAGATACGCAGTATTTT	CASLPLRGASTDTQYF
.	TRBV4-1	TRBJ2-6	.	TGCGCCAGCAGCCAGGTTCAGAGCTCTGGGGCCAACGTCCTGACTTTC	CASSQVQSSGANVLTF
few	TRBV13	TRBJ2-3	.	TGTGCCAGCAGCTTAGGCACAGTCACAGATACGCAGTATTTT	CASSLGTVTDTQYF
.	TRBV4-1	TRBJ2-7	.	TGCGCCAGCAGCCTTCATCCGGGACCCGGGGCCTCCGAGCAGTACTTC	CASSLHPGPGASEQYF
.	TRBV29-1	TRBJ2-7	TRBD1	TGCAGCGTTGAAAGGGCGACAGGGAGCGAGCAGTACTTC	CSVERATGSEQYF
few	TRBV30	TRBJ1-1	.	TGTGCCTGGAGTGTAAACATCGCACCGACCGGAGCTTTCTTT	CAWSVNIAPTGAFF
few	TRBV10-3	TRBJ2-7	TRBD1	TGTGCCATCAGCAACGGACAGGGGGCCTACGAGCAGTACTTC	CAISNGQGAYEQYF
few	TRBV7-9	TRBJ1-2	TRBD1	TGTGCCAGCAGCTCAGCAGACAGGGGTGGTGGCTACACCTTC	CASSSADRGGGYTF
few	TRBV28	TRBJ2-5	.	TGTGCCAGCAGTTTAGCGGGTGGGTCAGAGACCCAGTACTTC	CASSLAGGSETQYF
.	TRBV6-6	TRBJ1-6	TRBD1	TGTGCCAGCAGTCTACCCCGTGGACAGGCCCGTTCACCCCTCCACTTT	CASSLPRGQARSPLHF
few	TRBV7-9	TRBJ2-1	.	TGTGCCAGCAGCTTGGTCCGGGACGGTACTGAGCAGTTCTTC	CASSLVRDGTEQFF